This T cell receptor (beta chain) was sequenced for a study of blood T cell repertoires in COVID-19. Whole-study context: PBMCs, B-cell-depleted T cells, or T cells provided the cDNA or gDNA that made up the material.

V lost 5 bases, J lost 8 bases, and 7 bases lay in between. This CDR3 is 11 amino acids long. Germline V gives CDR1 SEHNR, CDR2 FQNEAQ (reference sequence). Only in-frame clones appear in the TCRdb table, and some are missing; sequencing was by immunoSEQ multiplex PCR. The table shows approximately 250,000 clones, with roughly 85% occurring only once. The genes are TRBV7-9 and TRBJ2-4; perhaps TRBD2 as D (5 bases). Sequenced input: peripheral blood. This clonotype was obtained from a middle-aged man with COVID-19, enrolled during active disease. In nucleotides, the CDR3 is TGTGCCAGCAGCCGGACTGACATTCAGTACTTC. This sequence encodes CASSRTDIQYF.